This TCR beta chain comes out of a study of OX40 agonist ivuxolimab in advanced cancers. Background on the study: Patients were dosed intravenously with ivuxolimab at 0.01 to 10 mg/kg every 2 weeks. Two cutaneous melanoma patients and one hepatocellular carcinoma patient, three in all, had partial responses.

On this clone: Its antigen is unknown.

The repertoire was sequenced with immunoSEQ multiplex PCR; TCRdb's copy has only in-frame clones and lacks some. Among about 62,000 clones, more than 85% were seen once, and the ten largest hold under 15%. This CDR3 has 15 residues. CDR1 and CDR2 from the germline V gene are SGDLS and YYNGEE. V dropped 4 bases and J dropped 4 bases, with 18 bases sitting between them. Whole-study results and caveats: Which antigen the expanded peripheral T cells recognized is unknown.

The chain carries TRBV9 and TRBJ2-7; tentative D call: TRBD1 (6 bases). The clonotype comes from an adult with an advanced solid tumor such as melanoma, head and neck, liver or kidney cancer. This specimen was CD4+ or CD8+ T cells sorted from blood, taken in a trial of the OX40 agonist ivuxolimab. The CDR3 nucleotides are TGTGCCAGCAGCCCGAGAGAGGCAGGGGTATACGAGCAGTACTTC. This codes for CASSPREAGVYEQYF.